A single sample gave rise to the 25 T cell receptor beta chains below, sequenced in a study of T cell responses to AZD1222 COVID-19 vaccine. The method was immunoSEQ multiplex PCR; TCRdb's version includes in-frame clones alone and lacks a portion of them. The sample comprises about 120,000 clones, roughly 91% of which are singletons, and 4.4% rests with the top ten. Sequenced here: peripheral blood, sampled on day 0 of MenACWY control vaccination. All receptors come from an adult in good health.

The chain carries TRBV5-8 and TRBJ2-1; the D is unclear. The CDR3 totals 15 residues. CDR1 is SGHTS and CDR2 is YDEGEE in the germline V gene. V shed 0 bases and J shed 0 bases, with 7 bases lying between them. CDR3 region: CASSLGGSSYNEQFF. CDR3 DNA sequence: TGTGCCAGCAGCTTGGGCGGTAGCTCCTACAATGAGCAGTTCTTC.

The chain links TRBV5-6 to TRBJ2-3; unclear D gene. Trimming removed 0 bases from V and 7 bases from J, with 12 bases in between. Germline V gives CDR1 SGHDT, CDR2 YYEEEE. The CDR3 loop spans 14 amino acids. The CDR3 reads CASSLGTEIHTQYF. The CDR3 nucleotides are TGTGCCAGCAGCTTGGGGACGGAGATCCATACGCAGTATTTT.

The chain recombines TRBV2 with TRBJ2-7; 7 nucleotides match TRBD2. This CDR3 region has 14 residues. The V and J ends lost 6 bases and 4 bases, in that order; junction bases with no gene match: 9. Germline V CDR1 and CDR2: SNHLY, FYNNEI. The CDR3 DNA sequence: TGTGCCAGCAGCGCCGGGGAGGGTTCGTACGAGCAGTACTTC. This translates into CASSAGEGSYEQYF.

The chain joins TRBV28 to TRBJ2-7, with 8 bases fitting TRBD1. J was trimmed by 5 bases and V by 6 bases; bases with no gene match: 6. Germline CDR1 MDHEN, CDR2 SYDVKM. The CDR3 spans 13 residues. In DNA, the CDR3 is TGTGCCAGCAGCCCTAGGACAGGGAACGAGCAGTACGTC. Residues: CASSPRTGNEQYV.

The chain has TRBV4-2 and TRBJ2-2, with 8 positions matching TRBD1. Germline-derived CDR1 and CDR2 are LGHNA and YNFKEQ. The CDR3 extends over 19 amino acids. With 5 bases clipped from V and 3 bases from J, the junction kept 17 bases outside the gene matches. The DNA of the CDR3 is TGTGCCAGCAGCAAGGGGTCCTCAGGGGGCGCGAAGTACACCGGGGAGCTGTTTTTT. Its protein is CASSKGSSGGAKYTGELFF.

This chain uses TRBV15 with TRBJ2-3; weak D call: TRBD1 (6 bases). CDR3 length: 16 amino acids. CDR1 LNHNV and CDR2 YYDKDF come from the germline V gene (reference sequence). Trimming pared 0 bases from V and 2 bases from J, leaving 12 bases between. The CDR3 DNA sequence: TGTGCCACCAGCAGAGATGGTATGGGACACACAGATACGCAGTATTTT. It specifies CATSRDGMGHTDTQYF.

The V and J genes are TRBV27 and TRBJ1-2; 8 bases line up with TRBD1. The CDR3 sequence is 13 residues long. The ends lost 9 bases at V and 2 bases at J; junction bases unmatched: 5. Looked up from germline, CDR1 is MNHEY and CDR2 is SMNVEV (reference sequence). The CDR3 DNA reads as TGTGCCAGTAGCAGGACAGGGAACTATGGCTACACCTTC. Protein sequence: CASSRTGNYGYTF.

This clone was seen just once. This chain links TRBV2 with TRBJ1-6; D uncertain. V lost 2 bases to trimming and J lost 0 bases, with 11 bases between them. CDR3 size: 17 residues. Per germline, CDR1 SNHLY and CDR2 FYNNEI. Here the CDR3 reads CASSESKISSYNSPLHF. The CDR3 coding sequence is TGTGCCAGCAGTGAATCTAAAATCAGCTCCTATAATTCACCCCTCCACTTT.

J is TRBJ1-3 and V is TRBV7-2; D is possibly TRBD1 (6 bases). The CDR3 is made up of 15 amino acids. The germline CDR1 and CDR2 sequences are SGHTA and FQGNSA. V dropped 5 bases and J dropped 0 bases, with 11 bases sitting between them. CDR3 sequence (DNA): TGTGCCAGCAGCCAATCCAGGGGCTCTGGAAACACCATATATTTT. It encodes CASSQSRGSGNTIYF.

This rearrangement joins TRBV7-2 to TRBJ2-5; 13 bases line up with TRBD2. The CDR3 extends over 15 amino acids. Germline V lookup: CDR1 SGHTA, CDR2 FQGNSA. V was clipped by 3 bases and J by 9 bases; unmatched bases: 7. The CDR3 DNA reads TGTGCCAGCAGCTTGGGACTAGCGGGGACGAAGGCCCAGTACTTC. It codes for CASSLGLAGTKAQYF.

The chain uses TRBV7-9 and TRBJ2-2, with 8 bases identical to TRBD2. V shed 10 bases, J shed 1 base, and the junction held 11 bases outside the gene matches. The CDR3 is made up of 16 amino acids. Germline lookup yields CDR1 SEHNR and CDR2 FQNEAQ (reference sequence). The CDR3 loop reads CAIYGGLAENTGELFF. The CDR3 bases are TGTGCCATTTATGGAGGACTAGCAGAGAACACCGGGGAGCTGTTTTTT.

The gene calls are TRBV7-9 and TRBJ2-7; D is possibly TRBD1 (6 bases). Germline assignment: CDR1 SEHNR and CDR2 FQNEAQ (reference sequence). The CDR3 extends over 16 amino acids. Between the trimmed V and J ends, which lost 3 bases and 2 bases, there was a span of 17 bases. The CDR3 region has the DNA TGTGCCAGCAGCTTGGGTGGGGGCAGGACAGCCTACGAGCAGTACTTC. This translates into CASSLGGGRTAYEQYF.

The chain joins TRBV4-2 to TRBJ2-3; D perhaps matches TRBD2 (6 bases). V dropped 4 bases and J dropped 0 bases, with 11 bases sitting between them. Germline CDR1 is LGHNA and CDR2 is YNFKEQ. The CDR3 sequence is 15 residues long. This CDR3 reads CASSRNRGSTDTQYF. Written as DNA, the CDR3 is TGTGCCAGCAGCCGAAACCGGGGGAGCACAGATACGCAGTATTTT.

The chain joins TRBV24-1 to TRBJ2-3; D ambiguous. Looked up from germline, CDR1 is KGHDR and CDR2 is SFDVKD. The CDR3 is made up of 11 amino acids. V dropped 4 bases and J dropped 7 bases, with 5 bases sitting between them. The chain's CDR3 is CATSESHTQYF. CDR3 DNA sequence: TGTGCCACCAGTGAATCCCATACGCAGTATTTT.

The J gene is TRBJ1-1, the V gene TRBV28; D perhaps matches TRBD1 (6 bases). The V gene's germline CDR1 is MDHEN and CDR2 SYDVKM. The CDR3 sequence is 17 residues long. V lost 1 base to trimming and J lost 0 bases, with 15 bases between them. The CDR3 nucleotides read TGTGCCAGCAGTTTATTCAGGCGGGGGCGGATGAACACTGAAGCTTTCTTT. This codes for CASSLFRRGRMNTEAFF.

This chain's CDR3 is CASSEVPPVDNEQFF. Here the CDR3 DNA reads TGTGCCAGCAGTGAAGTGCCTCCCGTAGACAATGAGCAGTTCTTC. This chain joins TRBV6-1 and TRBJ2-1, with D hard to call. Trimming removed 1 base at V and 5 bases at J, with 12 bases between. The CDR3 extends over 15 amino acids. Germline values: CDR1 MNHNS, CDR2 SASEGT.

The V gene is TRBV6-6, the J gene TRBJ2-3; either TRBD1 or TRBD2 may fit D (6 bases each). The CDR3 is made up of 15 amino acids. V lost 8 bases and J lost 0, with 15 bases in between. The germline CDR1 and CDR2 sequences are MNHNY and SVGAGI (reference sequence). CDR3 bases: TGTGCCAGCGGCCGACTAGGGGGTAGCACAGATACGCAGTATTTT. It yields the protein CASGRLGGSTDTQYF.

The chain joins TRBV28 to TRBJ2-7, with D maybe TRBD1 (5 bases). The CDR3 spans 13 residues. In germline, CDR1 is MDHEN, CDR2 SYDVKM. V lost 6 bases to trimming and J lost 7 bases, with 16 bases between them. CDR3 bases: TGTGCCAGCAGGGGGCACGGAACAGGAGAGCAGTACGTC. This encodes CASRGHGTGEQYV.

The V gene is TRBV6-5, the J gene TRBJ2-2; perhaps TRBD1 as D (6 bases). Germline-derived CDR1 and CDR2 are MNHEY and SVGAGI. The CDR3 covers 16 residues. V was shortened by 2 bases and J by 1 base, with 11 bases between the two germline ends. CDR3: CASSYGTTLNTGELFF. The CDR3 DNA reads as TGTGCCAGCAGTTACGGGACAACTTTGAACACCGGGGAGCTGTTTTTT.

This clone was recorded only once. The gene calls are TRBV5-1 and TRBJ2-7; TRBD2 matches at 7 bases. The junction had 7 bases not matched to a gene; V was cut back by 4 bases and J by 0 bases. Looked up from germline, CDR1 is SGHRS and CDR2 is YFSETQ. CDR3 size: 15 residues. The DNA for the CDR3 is TGCGCCAGCAGCAGAGGGGACTACCGCTCCTACGAGCAGTACTTC. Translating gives CASSRGDYRSYEQYF.

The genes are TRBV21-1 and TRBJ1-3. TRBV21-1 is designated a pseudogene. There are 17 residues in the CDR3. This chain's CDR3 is CASSPEGRGTAGNTIYF. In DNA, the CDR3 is TGTGCCAGCTCCCCGGAGGGGAGGGGAACTGCTGGAAACACCATATATTTT.

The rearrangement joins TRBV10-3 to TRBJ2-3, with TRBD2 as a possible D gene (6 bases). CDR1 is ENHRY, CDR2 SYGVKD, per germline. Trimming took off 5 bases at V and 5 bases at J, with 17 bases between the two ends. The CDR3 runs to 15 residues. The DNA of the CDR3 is TGTGCCATCAGTCAACACGGGGGTTCTGAAGATACGCAGTATTTT. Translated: CAISQHGGSEDTQYF.

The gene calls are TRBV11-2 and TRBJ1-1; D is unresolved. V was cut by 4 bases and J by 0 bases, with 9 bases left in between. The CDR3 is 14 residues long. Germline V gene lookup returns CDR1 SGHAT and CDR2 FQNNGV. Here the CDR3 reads CASSSIPLNTEAFF. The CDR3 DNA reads TGTGCCAGCAGCTCCATCCCACTGAACACTGAAGCTTTCTTT.

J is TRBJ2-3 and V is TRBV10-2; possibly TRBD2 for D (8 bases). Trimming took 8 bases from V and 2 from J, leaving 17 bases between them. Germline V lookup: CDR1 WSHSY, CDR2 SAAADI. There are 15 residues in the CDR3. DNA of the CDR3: TGCGCCAGCCGGGGGGGCACAGGGGACACAGATACGCAGTATTTT. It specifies CASRGGTGDTDTQYF.

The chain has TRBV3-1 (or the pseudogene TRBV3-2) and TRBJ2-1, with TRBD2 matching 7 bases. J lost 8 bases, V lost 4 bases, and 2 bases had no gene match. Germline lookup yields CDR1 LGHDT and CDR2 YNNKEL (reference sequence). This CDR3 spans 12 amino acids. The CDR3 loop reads CASSPTSYEQFF. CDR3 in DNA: TGTGCCAGCAGCCCGACTAGCTATGAGCAGTTCTTC.